Here is one T cell receptor (beta chain) with its context. The CDR3 consists of 15 residues. The data were obtained in a study of blood T cell repertoires in COVID-19. Using immunoSEQ multiplex PCR, the repertoire was profiled, and TCRdb retains in-frame clones only, with some absent. Counted here are 230,000 or so clones, around 90% occurring once; the ten biggest clones make up roughly 2%. The V gene is TRBV21-1, the J gene TRBJ1-1. TRBV21-1 is described as a pseudogene. The receptor comes from a woman aged 60-75 years with COVID-19, enrolled during active disease. The sequencing input was peripheral blood. The CDR3 is CASSLRTFSGTEAFF. CDR3 DNA: TGTGCCAGCAGCTTGAGAACATTCTCGGGCACTGAAGCTTTCTTT.